Below, 23 T cell receptor beta chains from the same sample are listed, as sequenced in a study of regulatory T cells in long-lasting Graves disease. Library construction for TCR beta used iRepertoire HTBI primers and Arm-PCR of CDR3 regions. A single record per CDR3 protein comes from TCRdb applying MiXCR to the multiplex PCR reads. The sample lists 430,000 or so distinct CDR3 sequences; roughly 21% were seen once. Specified time point: persistent/refractory GD, antithyroid drugs over 5 years with positive TRAb. The authors made the TCR library using RNA they extracted from PBMCs. The material sequenced was peripheral blood mononuclear cells (PBMCs), taken when the disease was refractory, from a patient treated with antithyroid drugs. These receptors originate from a female donor with Graves disease.

This clonotype was counted many times. The chain links TRBV28 to TRBJ1-1; D is undetermined. Trimming removed 6 bases at V and 7 bases at J, with 15 bases between. Germline V gene lookup returns CDR1 MDHEN and CDR2 SYDVKM. CDR3 length: 13 amino acids. As DNA, the CDR3 is TGTGCCAGCAGCCCCGACACCGATGATGAAGCTTTCTTT. It yields the protein CASSPDTDDEAFF.

The chain joins TRBV27 to TRBJ1-6; TRBD1 agrees at 7 bases. CDR3 length: 14 residues. The J segment lost 10 bases and the V segment lost 3 bases, leaving 6 bases of the junction unmatched. CDR1 is MNHEY and CDR2 is SMNVEV in the germline V gene (reference sequence). CDR3 residues: CASSFDRAGSPLHF. The CDR3 DNA reads TGTGCCAGCAGTTTTGACAGGGCTGGGTCACCCCTCCACTTT.

This clonotype turned up a few times. V and J are TRBV20-1 and TRBJ1-2; tentative D call: TRBD1 (5 bases). The germline CDR1 and CDR2 sequences are DFQATT and SNEGSKA (reference sequence). The CDR3 extends over 15 amino acids. Trimming shortened V by 5 bases and J by 3 bases, and 19 bases separated the two germline ends. The CDR3, as DNA: TGCAGTGCTTCCCACCCCGGGGGATCTGACTATGGCTACACCTTC. Translating gives CSASHPGGSDYGYTF.

This clonotype was counted ten times or more. V and J are TRBV9 and TRBJ2-7; 7 bases fit TRBD1. The V and J ends lost 3 bases and 3 bases, in that order; junction bases with no gene match: 9. This CDR3 is 15 amino acids long. The germline V gene encodes CDR1 SGDLS and CDR2 YYNGEE. The CDR3 loop is CASSGVEGGVYEQYF. CDR3 bases: TGTGCCAGCAGCGGGGTGGAAGGGGGCGTCTACGAGCAGTACTTC.

This clonotype was detected ten times or more. The chain links TRBV29-1 to TRBJ2-5; TRBD2 agrees at 7 bases. J lost 5 bases, V lost 6 bases, and 6 bases had no gene match. Germline V gene sequence: CDR1 SQVTM, CDR2 ANQGSEA. The CDR3 is made up of 12 amino acids. The CDR3 is CSVGGVGETQYF. Written as DNA, the CDR3 is TGCAGCGTGGGAGGGGTGGGGGAGACCCAGTACTTC.

This clonotype was recorded a few times. The chain has TRBV28 and TRBJ2-3; no firm D call. The CDR3 spans 12 residues. CDR1 and CDR2 from the germline V gene are MDHEN and SYDVKM. V dropped 8 bases and J dropped 7 bases, with 13 bases sitting between them. CDR3 coding DNA: TGTGCCAGCCAAGGACCCAGTTATACGCAGTATTTT. Translating gives CASQGPSYTQYF.

The V gene is TRBV7-9, the J gene TRBJ1-2; tentatively, D is TRBD1 (5 bases). The CDR3 contains 14 residues. The germline V and J ends were trimmed by 4 bases and 4 bases, with 13 bases remaining between them. Germline V lookup: CDR1 SEHNR, CDR2 FQNEAQ (reference sequence). In nucleotides, the CDR3 is TGTGCCAGCAGCTCCACAGGCCTCGGCTATGGCTACACCTTC. Amino acid sequence: CASSSTGLGYGYTF.

V is TRBV25-1 and J is TRBJ1-1, with D hard to call. This CDR3 region has 13 residues. CDR1 MGHDK and CDR2 SYGVNS come from the germline V gene. The V end lost 7 bases, the J end lost 0 bases, and 9 bases lay between the germline ends. The CDR3 loop is CASTRAMNTEAFF. DNA of the CDR3: TGTGCCAGCACAAGGGCCATGAACACTGAAGCTTTCTTT.

This clonotype was counted many times. V is TRBV20-1 and J is TRBJ2-5; 10 bases match TRBD2. Per the germline V gene, CDR1 is DFQATT and CDR2 is SNEGSKA (reference sequence). CDR3 length: 15 amino acids. V shed 4 bases and J 3 bases; nucleotides not matched to a gene: 8. CDR3 residues: CSAKGLALIKETQYF. DNA for the CDR3: TGCAGTGCTAAGGGACTAGCGCTAATAAAAGAGACCCAGTACTTC.

In this sample, this clonotype turned up a few times. It may be a read error: a sequence one base away is much more abundant. This chain uses TRBV29-1 with TRBJ2-4; D might be TRBD2 (6 bases). The end of the DNA fits TRBJ2-1 better, so the J call may be wrong. Germline CDR1 and CDR2: SQVTM and ANQGSEA. The CDR3 consists of 13 residues. In DNA form, the CDR3 reads TGCAGCGTTGAAGGCGTGGGCCGGGAGACCCAGTTCTTC. Translation: CSVEGVGRETQFF.

The rearrangement uses TRBV9 and TRBJ1-3; 7 bases line up with TRBD1. Germline V gene lookup returns CDR1 SGDLS and CDR2 YYNGEE. Unmatched junction bases numbered 9, after V lost 3 bases and J lost 0 bases. This CDR3 is built from 17 residues. CDR3 loop: CASSAVDRSFSGNTIYF. CDR3 DNA: TGTGCCAGCAGCGCCGTGGACAGGTCTTTCTCTGGAAACACCATATATTTT.

The table lists this clonotype with many counts. The chain recombines TRBV6-2 or TRBV6-3 with TRBJ1-2; 7 bases match TRBD1. With V trimmed by 7 bases and J by 5 bases, 7 bases remained unmatched. Germline-derived CDR1 and CDR2 are MNHEY and SVGEGT. This CDR3 comprises 13 residues. The CDR3 loop reads CASIAGQTYGYTF. The CDR3 DNA is TGTGCCAGCATTGCGGGACAGACTTATGGCTACACCTTC.

The sample holds a few counts of this clonotype. V and J are TRBV5-4 and TRBJ2-7, with TRBD2 identical over 11 bases. V gave up 3 bases and J gave up 6 bases; unmatched junction bases: 5. CDR3 size: 14 residues. Looked up from germline, CDR1 is SGHNT and CDR2 is YYREEE (reference sequence). As DNA, the CDR3 is TGTGCCAGCAGCTCACCTAGCGGGAGGACCGAGCAGTACTTC. Amino acids: CASSSPSGRTEQYF.

This clonotype has only a few counts. This sequence joins TRBV29-1 and TRBJ2-7; perhaps D is TRBD1 or TRBD2 (5 bases each). The germline CDR1 and CDR2 sequences are SQVTM and ANQGSEA. V lost 3 bases and J 1 base, leaving 16 bases between the germline ends. CDR3 length: 15 amino acids. CDR3 DNA: TGCAGCGTTGAGCGTACTAAGGGACCGTCCTACGAGCAGTACTTC. Translation gives CSVERTKGPSYEQYF.

In this sample, this clonotype turned up a few times. This CDR3 is CASSPGTGITEAFF. The DNA of the CDR3 is TGTGCCAGCAGCCCCGGGACAGGGATCACTGAAGCTTTCTTT. This chain links TRBV25-1 with TRBJ1-1; 9 bases match TRBD1. The CDR3 runs 14 residues. J was trimmed by 4 bases and V by 6 bases; bases with no gene match: 6. Germline V gives CDR1 MGHDK, CDR2 SYGVNS.

The chain recombines TRBV20-1 with TRBJ2-5; D not certain. CDR1 is DFQATT, CDR2 SNEGSKA, per germline (reference sequence). The V end lost 0 bases, the J end lost 1 base, and 9 bases lay between the germline ends. There are 14 residues in the CDR3. The CDR3 nucleotides read TGCAGTGCTAGAGATCAGAGCCCCCAAGAGACCCAGTACTTC. Translating it yields CSARDQSPQETQYF.

This clonotype showed up many times. The chain uses TRBV28 and TRBJ2-7; 8 bases are shared with TRBD1. Trimming removed 5 bases from V and 5 bases from J; junction bases left unmatched: 8. Germline V gene lookup returns CDR1 MDHEN and CDR2 SYDVKM. The CDR3 has 14 residues. CDR3 nucleotide sequence: TGTGCCAGCAGTATCGCCGGGACAGGCGACGAGCAGTACTTC. The encoded protein is CASSIAGTGDEQYF.

Many counts were recorded for this clonotype. The CDR3 nucleotides read TGTGCCAGCAGCTTAACGGGCACAGGGCGGGAGCAGTACTTC. Translating gives CASSLTGTGREQYF. The chain carries TRBV13 and TRBJ2-7, with D possibly TRBD1 on 6 matching bases. This CDR3 is 14 amino acids long. The germline V and J ends were trimmed by 2 bases and 7 bases, with 15 bases remaining between them. CDR1 is PRHDT and CDR2 is FYEKMQ in the germline V gene (reference sequence).

This clonotype was seen many times. This chain connects TRBV29-1 to TRBJ1-2, with D possibly TRBD1 on 6 matching bases. Trimming pared 3 bases from V and 7 bases from J, leaving 24 bases between. Germline V gene data show CDR1 as SQVTM and CDR2 as ANQGSEA. This CDR3 has 16 residues. The CDR3 sequence: CSVDPLTGLRRSGYTF. CDR3 DNA sequence: TGCAGCGTTGACCCCTTGACAGGTCTGAGAAGGAGTGGCTACACCTTC.

Ten or more counts support this clonotype. J is TRBJ1-1 and V is TRBV12-3 or TRBV12-4; D not certain. With 2 bases removed from V and 5 bases from J, the gap between germline ends came to 6 bases. The CDR3 is 12 amino acids. The CDR3 bases are TGTGCCAGCAGTTTAAAAGGGACTGAAGCTTTCTTT. Translating it yields CASSLKGTEAFF.

The table lists this clonotype with many counts. The chain combines TRBV2 with TRBJ1-5, with a tentative D call TRBD1 (6 bases). Looked up from germline, CDR1 is SNHLY and CDR2 is FYNNEI. The CDR3 contains 15 residues. V was shortened by 3 bases and J by 1 base, with 10 bases between the two germline ends. The CDR3, as DNA: TGTGCCAGCAGTGATGCGGACAGAAGCAATCAGCCCCAGCATTTT. Protein sequence: CASSDADRSNQPQHF. Together with reference TRBV2 and TRBJ1-5, the CDR3 gives the full variable domain: EPEVTQTPSHQVTQMGQEVILRCVPISNHLYFYWYRQILGQKVEFLVSFYNNEISEKSEIFDDQFSVERPDGSNFTLKIRSTKLEDSAMYFCASSDADRSNQPQHFGDGTRLSIL.

The sample holds many counts of this clonotype. This chain joins TRBV2 and TRBJ1-2; D not resolved. Looked up from germline, CDR1 is SNHLY and CDR2 is FYNNEI. Trimming removed 6 bases from V and 8 bases from J, with 16 bases in between. This CDR3 is built from 13 residues. The CDR3 nucleotides read TGTGCCAGCAGCCGTTTCGGGATCGGGGGCTACACCTTC. Translating gives CASSRFGIGGYTF.

This clonotype showed up many times. The chain uses TRBV6-1 and TRBJ2-5; D gene uncertain. There are 12 residues in the CDR3. Germline V gene sequence: CDR1 MNHNS, CDR2 SASEGT. Trimming stripped 6 bases from V and 1 base from J, with 6 bases between. For the CDR3, the DNA is TGTGCCAGCAGGAGGAGCCAAGAGACCCAGTACTTC. Translation: CASRRSQETQYF.